This is a list of T cell receptor beta chains from one sample in a study of response to subunit inactivated influenza vaccine. TCRdb recomputed calls from the RT-PCR reads with MiXCR, one row per CDR3 protein. The sample consists of some 300,000 distinct CDR3 sequences, around 22% of them appearing once. Sequenced here: PBMCs from blood, sampled about 20 months after vaccination. These receptors were taken from a man between 50 and 75 years old who received an inactivated influenza vaccine. Each CDR3 is given with its conserved first and last residue. The D gene is left open where the match is weak. Rows may omit the clone size; those that give it use once, few, many or a size class.

D	size	J	V	DNA	CDR3
-	-	TRBJ1-5	TRBV4-1	TGCGCCAGCAGCCAAGATCATGGATACAATCAGCCCCAGCATTTT	CASSQDHGYNQPQHF
-	few	TRBJ1-3	TRBV5-1	TGCGCCAGCAGCTTGGACTCTTCCTTGTTTGGAAACACCATATATTTT	CASSLDSSLFGNTIYF
TRBD1	few	TRBJ2-7	TRBV7-9	TGTGCCAGCAGCCCACCTACAGGGGTCCGAGGCTACGAGCAGTACTTC	CASSPPTGVRGYEQYF
-	-	TRBJ1-1	TRBV2	TGTGCCAGCAGTGAACCGCGACAGACACCTAGGCAAGCTTTCTTT	CASSEPRQTPRQAFF
-	few	TRBJ2-5	TRBV7-9	TGTGCCAGCAGCTCCCGCTTCGAGAGAGAGACCCAGTACTTC	CASSSRFERETQYF
-	-	TRBJ2-5	TRBV29-1	TGCAGCGCCTCGACAGTTTCAAACCAAGAGACCCAGTACTTC	CSASTVSNQETQYF
-	-	TRBJ2-7	TRBV15	TGTGCCACCAGCTCCAGGACTCAGGCCTACGAGCAGTACTTC	CATSSRTQAYEQYF
-	few	TRBJ1-2	TRBV12-3/TRBV12-4	TGTGCCAGCTGTTTCGGACAGAACTATGGCTACACCTTC	CASCFGQNYGYTF
-	many	TRBJ2-4	TRBV5-1	TGCGCCAGCAGCCCCGACGGGGGCAGGGATAACATTCAGTACTTC	CASSPDGGRDNIQYF
TRBD2	-	TRBJ2-3	TRBV29-1	TGCAGCGTTGGCCGCGGGAGCTTGTCAGATACGCAGTATTTT	CSVGRGSLSDTQYF
-	few	TRBJ2-1	TRBV20-1	TGCAGTGCTAGTAGAACTTCCAATGAGCAGTTCTTC	CSASRTSNEQFF
TRBD1	-	TRBJ1-5	TRBV28	TGTGCCAGCAGTGCATCCTGGACAGGCAGCAATCAGCCCCAGCATTTT	CASSASWTGSNQPQHF
-	-	TRBJ2-2	TRBV5-1	TGCGCCAGCAGCCCCGGTGGGGACCACACCGGGGAGCTGTTTTTT	CASSPGGDHTGELFF
TRBD1	many	TRBJ2-1	TRBV4-3	TGCGCCAGCAGCCAAGATCGGACAGGGTTTCTCAATGAGCAGTTCTTC	CASSQDRTGFLNEQFF
-	few	TRBJ1-1	TRBV3-1	TGTGCCAGCAGCCCGGCCGGGGTCAAGAACACTGAAGCTTTCTTT	CASSPAGVKNTEAFF
-	many	TRBJ1-1	TRBV4-2	TGTGCCAGCAGCCTACCTGAGGGGGGGACCTTGAACACTGAAGCTTTCTTT	CASSLPEGGTLNTEAFF
-	few	TRBJ1-1	TRBV5-1	TGCGCCAGCAGAGTCTCTTACCGACGTGAAGCTTTCTTT	CASRVSYRREAFF
TRBD2	few	TRBJ2-5	TRBV4-3	TGCGCCAGCAGCCAAGATTGGGGGACTAGCGCTGTCCAAGAGACCCAGTACTTC	CASSQDWGTSAVQETQYF
TRBD1	-	TRBJ1-3	TRBV12-3/TRBV12-4	TGTGCCAGCAGTCCGGGACAGCCCTCTGGAAACACCATATATTTT	CASSPGQPSGNTIYF
TRBD1	-	TRBJ1-6	TRBV13	TGTGCCAGCAGCTCCGGACAGGGGGCGGTTTCACCCCTCCACTTT	CASSSGQGAVSPLHF
TRBD2	once	TRBJ2-5	TRBV5-1	TGCGCCAGCAGCTTGGCGGCGGGAGTAGGCGAGACCCAGTACTTC	CASSLAAGVGETQYF
-	-	TRBJ1-4	TRBV7-9	TGTGCCAGCAGCTTAGCGCAGGGAGTGGGTGAAAAACTGTTTTTT	CASSLAQGVGEKLFF
-	many	TRBJ2-2	TRBV7-9	TGTGCCAGCAGCTCATTAAGACACACCGGGGAGCTGTTTTTT	CASSSLRHTGELFF
-	-	TRBJ2-1	TRBV20-1	TGCAGTGCCGAGAGACACAATGAGCAGTTCTTC	CSAERHNEQFF
TRBD1	few	TRBJ1-2	TRBV6-2/TRBV6-3	TGTGCCAGCAGTTACGCGGACAGGGGACTCTATGGCTACACCTTC	CASSYADRGLYGYTF